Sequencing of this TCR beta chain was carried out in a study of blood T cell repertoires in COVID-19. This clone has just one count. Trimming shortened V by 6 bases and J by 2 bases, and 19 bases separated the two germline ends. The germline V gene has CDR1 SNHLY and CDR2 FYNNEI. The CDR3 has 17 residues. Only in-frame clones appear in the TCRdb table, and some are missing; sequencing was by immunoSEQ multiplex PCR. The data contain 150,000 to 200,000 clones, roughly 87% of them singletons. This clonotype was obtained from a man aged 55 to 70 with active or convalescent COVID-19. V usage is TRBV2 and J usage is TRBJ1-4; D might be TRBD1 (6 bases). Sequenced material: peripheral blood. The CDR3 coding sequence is TGTGCCAGCAGGAAGGACACCTGGGGGCCGACTAATGAAAAACTGTTTTTT. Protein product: CASRKDTWGPTNEKLFF.